Shown below are 7 T cell receptor beta chains from a single sample sequenced in a study of identical twins. TCRdb itself ran the 5' RACE reads through MiXCR, one entry per CDR3 protein. Of 200,000 to 250,000 distinct CDR3 sequences in the sample, more than 6.5% were seen once. The same sample was also studied in work on yellow fever vaccine responses in identical twins.

The sequencing sample was made of memory (CD45RO+) T cells sorted from blood. The receptors derive from a young woman in good health.

This clonotype showed up just a few times. The genes are TRBV20-1 and TRBJ2-3; 11 bases match TRBD2. This CDR3 has 15 amino acids. The ends lost 3 bases at V and 4 bases at J; junction bases unmatched: 6. Per the germline V gene, CDR1 is DFQATT and CDR2 is SNEGSKA (reference sequence). The CDR3 bases are TGCAGTGCTAGGAAGGGGACTAGCGGCGCAGATACGCAGTATTTT. As protein: CSARKGTSGADTQYF.

This clonotype turned up a few times. This sequence joins TRBV11-2 and TRBJ2-7; TRBD2 matches 10 bases. V shed 5 bases, J shed 4 bases, and the junction held 14 bases outside the gene matches. The germline CDR1 and CDR2 sequences are SGHAT and FQNNGV. The CDR3 is made up of 17 amino acids. The chain's CDR3 is CASSPIPRAGGRYEQYF. The CDR3 DNA is TGTGCCAGCAGCCCAATCCCCAGAGCGGGGGGGCGATACGAGCAGTACTTC.

In its sample, this clonotype was seen many times. This chain links TRBV29-1 with TRBJ2-5; TRBD2 might be the D (6 bases). Trimming pared 0 bases from V and 6 bases from J, leaving 14 bases between. The germline V gene encodes CDR1 SQVTM and CDR2 ANQGSEA. CDR3 length: 14 residues. The CDR3 nucleotides read TGCAGCGTTGAAGATCGGAAGGGAGGAAAGACCCAGTACTTC. It is translated as CSVEDRKGGKTQYF.

This clonotype was observed at least ten times. The V gene is TRBV6-5, the J gene TRBJ1-1, with D possibly TRBD1 on 5 matching bases. Trimming stripped 2 bases from V and 6 bases from J, with 13 bases between. In germline, CDR1 is MNHEY, CDR2 SVGAGI. This CDR3 is built from 14 residues. The CDR3 spells CASSYRGDRPEAFF. In DNA form, the CDR3 reads TGTGCCAGCAGTTACCGGGGCGACCGCCCTGAAGCTTTCTTT.

In this sample, this clonotype turned up many times. This chain joins TRBV5-1 and TRBJ1-4; the D is unclear. The CDR3 has 14 residues. Trimming shortened V by 1 base and J by 3 bases, and 7 bases separated the two germline ends. Germline V gene data show CDR1 as SGHRS and CDR2 as YFSETQ. The CDR3 coding sequence is TGCGCCAGCAGCTTGCGACGGCCTAATGAAAAACTGTTTTTT. Translation gives CASSLRRPNEKLFF.

This clonotype was recorded at least ten times. The rearrangement uses TRBV29-1 and TRBJ1-1, with 9 bases that match TRBD1. The CDR3 is 12 amino acids. The trim removed 6 bases at V and 7 bases at J, leaving 6 bases unmatched. Germline CDR1 and CDR2: SQVTM and ANQGSEA. The CDR3 region has the DNA TGCAGCGTCCGGACAGGGGACTTTGAAGCTTTCTTT. Translating it yields CSVRTGDFEAFF.

The chain carries TRBV20-1 and TRBJ2-7, with 12 bases that match TRBD2. This CDR3 is built from 15 residues. CDR1 and CDR2 from the germline V gene are DFQATT and SNEGSKA (reference sequence). The V segment lost 5 bases and the J segment 7 bases; nucleotides outside the gene matches: 12. CDR3 bases: TGCAGTGCTTCACGGACTAGCGGGAACTCGAGGGAGCAGTACTTC. This sequence encodes CSASRTSGNSREQYF.